This TCR beta chain emerged from a study of T cell responses to AZD1222 COVID-19 vaccine. Broader study findings: Unmutated variant regions reportedly attract nearly half of all spike-specific TCRs. CD4 TCRs associated with vaccination spanned spike, dominating at 160-218 and 743-854.

On this clone itself: Antigen unknown.

Germline V CDR1 and CDR2: SGHAT, FQNNGV. V was pared by 4 bases and J by 5 bases, with 11 bases between. The CDR3 extends over 14 amino acids. Sequencing used immunoSEQ multiplex PCR; TCRdb keeps in-frame clones, though not all of them. The table records approximately 76,000 clones, about 84% of them present only once. This receptor was obtained from an adult in good health. The specimen was peripheral blood, collected on day 0 of AZD1222 vaccination. The J gene is TRBJ2-2, the V gene TRBV11-2, with D maybe TRBD2 (5 bases). CDR3 DNA sequence: TGTGCCAGCAGCTCTCTCACTAGTACCGGGGAGCTGTTTTTT. It codes for CASSSLTSTGELFF.